The next 7 T cell receptor beta chains were all read from a single sample in a study of cytomegalovirus exposure and HLA in healthy donors. The primer mix had 60 Vbeta and 13 Jbeta primers. Profiled with immunoSEQ multiplex PCR; TCRdb holds only in-frame clones, not every one. The table lists approximately 180,000 clones, approximately 81% of them singletons. The sample was PBMCs. These receptors originate from a woman aged 25-40 years in good health and CMV-seronegative.

The sample holds a few counts of this clone. The chain has TRBV4-3 and TRBJ1-1; 7 positions agree with TRBD1. The CDR3 spans 14 residues. With 1 base clipped from V and 6 bases from J, the junction kept 5 bases outside the gene matches. CDR1 is LGHNA and CDR2 is YSLEER in the germline V gene. The CDR3 region is CASSQGLTGAEAFF. CDR3 nucleotides: TGCGCCAGCAGCCAAGGGTTAACAGGGGCTGAAGCTTTCTTT.

This chain joins TRBV27 and TRBJ2-7; TRBD1 matches 10 bases. The CDR3 is 16 amino acids. CDR1 and CDR2 (germline): MNHEY, SMNVEV (reference sequence). J lost 4 bases, V lost 4 bases, and 10 bases had no gene match. In DNA, the CDR3 is TGTGCCAGCAGTTCCCCCTCCAGGGACAGGGGATACGAGCAGTACTTC. Its protein product is CASSSPSRDRGYEQYF.

The rearrangement uses TRBV29-1 and TRBJ2-7; the match to TRBD2 covers 8 bases. V lost 0 bases, J lost 0 bases, and 10 bases stayed unmatched. CDR1 and CDR2 from the germline V gene are SQVTM and ANQGSEA. This CDR3 comprises 17 residues. In DNA, the CDR3 is TGCAGCGTTGAAGAAGCTAGCGGGTCCACTTACTCCTACGAGCAGTACTTC. Amino acid sequence: CSVEEASGSTYSYEQYF.

This chain links TRBV27 with TRBJ2-1; TRBD2 agrees at 9 bases. With V trimmed by 1 base and J by 7 bases, 8 bases remained unmatched. CDR3 size: 16 residues. Looked up from germline, CDR1 is MNHEY and CDR2 is SMNVEV (reference sequence). DNA of the CDR3: TGTGCCAGCAGTTTATTGGTCGCGGGAGGGACGAATGAGCAGTTCTTC. This codes for CASSLLVAGGTNEQFF.

This clone was recorded once. The chain recombines TRBV11-2 with TRBJ2-5, with 9 bases fitting TRBD2. J lost 7 bases, V lost 0 bases, and 9 bases had no gene match. The CDR3 consists of 16 residues. Germline V CDR1 and CDR2: SGHAT, FQNNGV. The CDR3 nucleotides are TGTGCCAGCAGCTTAGATAGTAGCGGGGGCCCTAGGACCCAGTACTTC. Translated: CASSLDSSGGPRTQYF.

In this sample, this clone turned up a few times. The J gene is TRBJ2-2, the V gene TRBV6-6; 10 nucleotides agree with TRBD1. Germline-derived CDR1 and CDR2 are MNHNY and SVGAGI (reference sequence). With 6 bases clipped from V and 5 bases from J, the junction kept 9 bases outside the gene matches. The CDR3 spans 16 residues. The CDR3 region has the DNA TGTGCCAGCAGGAGCCGGGACAGGGGACAGACCGGGGAGCTGTTTTTT. As protein: CASRSRDRGQTGELFF.

This clone appeared a single time. This sequence joins TRBV5-1 and TRBJ2-7; tentatively, D is TRBD2 (7 bases). Germline V gene lookup returns CDR1 SGHRS and CDR2 YFSETQ. The length of the CDR3 is 15 residues. The V gene lost 0 bases and the J gene lost 3 bases, with 13 bases spanning the gap. As DNA, the CDR3 is TGCGCCAGCAGCTTGGCCCCGGGGGGCTTCTACGAGCAGTACTTC. Amino acid sequence: CASSLAPGGFYEQYF.